These T cell receptor beta chains were read from a single sample in a study of post-analysis software for immune sequencing data. In TCRdb, the PCR reads were re-called with MiXCR into one record per CDR3 protein. This table has around 700,000 distinct CDR3 sequences, 59% appearing once. Sequencing was carried out using blood. The source of these receptors is a girl aged 2 to 10 with multiple sclerosis. The CDR3 runs from the conserved cysteine through the conserved F or W. Fields, in order: clone size, V gene, D gene, J gene, CDR3 protein, CDR3 DNA. The D gene is left open where the match is weak. Part of the rows lack a size; the others show once, few, many or a class for expanded clones.

few	TRBV4-1	-	TRBJ1-1	CASSQTVNTEAFF	TGCGCCAGCAGCCAGACAGTGAACACTGAAGCTTTCTTT
-	TRBV5-5	-	TRBJ2-1	CASSLAGPPISYNEQFF	TGTGCCAGCAGCTTGGCAGGGCCCCCCATCTCCTACAATGAGCAGTTCTTC
-	TRBV10-3	TRBD2	TRBJ2-1	CAIRASGNEQFF	TGTGCCATCAGGGCTAGCGGGAATGAGCAGTTCTTC
-	TRBV2	TRBD2	TRBJ2-1	CASRRSGTSGYNEQFF	TGTGCCAGCAGGCGATCAGGGACTAGCGGTTACAATGAGCAGTTCTTC
-	TRBV5-1	TRBD2	TRBJ2-1	CASSFGSGRAGNEQFF	TGCGCCAGCAGCTTTGGAAGCGGGAGGGCCGGAAATGAGCAGTTCTTC
-	TRBV12-3/TRBV12-4	-	TRBJ2-1	CASSLNLIEQFF	TGTGCCAGCAGTTTAAATCTAATAGAGCAGTTCTTC
few	TRBV20-1	-	TRBJ2-3	CSARVTVTTDTQYF	TGCAGTGCTAGAGTAACCGTAACCACAGATACGCAGTATTTT
once	TRBV20-1	-	TRBJ2-7	CSARRNRGGVYEQYF	TGCAGTGCTAGAAGAAACCGGGGTGGGGTCTACGAGCAGTACTTC
-	TRBV5-1	TRBD1	TRBJ2-4	CASRETYRGDKNIQYF	TGCGCCAGCAGGGAAACATACAGGGGAGACAAAAACATTCAGTACTTC
few	TRBV12-3/TRBV12-4	-	TRBJ2-7	CASSPSGGLGEQYF	TGTGCCAGCAGTCCCTCCGGGGGGCTGGGCGAGCAGTACTTC
-	TRBV7-2	TRBD1	TRBJ2-5	CASSPWTGRETQYF	TGTGCCAGCAGCCCTTGGACAGGGAGGGAGACCCAGTACTTC
few	TRBV11-3	-	TRBJ1-1	CASSLTGPTFF	TGTGCCAGCAGCTTGACAGGTCCTACTTTCTTT
-	TRBV13	-	TRBJ2-7	CASSSAGAPYEQYF	TGTGCCAGCAGCTCGGCAGGGGCCCCCTACGAGCAGTACTTC
-	TRBV7-6	-	TRBJ2-1	CASSWASGEWNEQFF	TGTGCCAGCAGCTGGGCCTCGGGAGAATGGAATGAGCAGTTCTTC
-	TRBV20-1	-	TRBJ2-7	CSACYEQYF	TGCAGTGCCTGCTACGAGCAGTACTTC
few	TRBV20-1	TRBD2	TRBJ2-1	CSAGLGGYNEQFF	TGCAGTGCTGGGTTGGGGGGGTACAATGAGCAGTTCTTC
few	TRBV20-1	-	TRBJ2-7	CSSVGGTYEQYF	TGCAGCAGTGTGGGGGGAACCTACGAGCAGTACTTC
-	TRBV27	-	TRBJ2-6	CASSTRGSSAASGANVLTF	TGTGCCAGCAGCACGAGAGGGTCCTCAGCAGCCTCTGGGGCCAACGTCCTGACTTTC
few	TRBV12-3/TRBV12-4	TRBD1	TRBJ1-1	CASSLGDRDTEAFF	TGTGCCAGCAGTTTAGGAGACAGGGATACTGAAGCTTTCTTT
-	TRBV4-1	-	TRBJ2-1	CASSQDSAVLYNEQFF	TGCGCCAGCAGCCAAGACTCCGCGGTACTCTACAATGAGCAGTTCTTC
few	TRBV29-1	-	TRBJ1-1	CSVDRASNTEAFF	TGCAGCGTTGACAGGGCCTCGAACACTGAAGCTTTCTTT
-	TRBV20-1	-	TRBJ2-5	CSARGRDGETQYF	TGCAGTGCCCGAGGTCGGGATGGGGAGACCCAGTACTTC
few	TRBV29-1	-	TRBJ2-3	CSELGPGTTDTQYF	TGCAGCGAGTTAGGTCCGGGGACCACAGATACGCAGTATTTT
-	TRBV9	TRBD2	TRBJ2-5	CASSPGSKRGGDRETQYF	TGTGCCAGCAGCCCCGGATCGAAGCGGGGGGGCGATCGGGAGACCCAGTACTTC
few	TRBV12-3/TRBV12-4	TRBD1	TRBJ1-6	CASSLQGARNSPLHF	TGTGCCAGCAGTCTACAGGGGGCGCGGAATTCACCCCTCCACTTT
-	TRBV5-1	-	TRBJ2-1	CASSLEGTPYNEQFF	TGCGCCAGCAGCTTGGAGGGTACCCCCTACAATGAGCAGTTCTTC